The rows below give T cell receptor beta chains drawn from one sample of a study of T cells in Graves' hyperthyroidism and ophthalmopathy. TCRdb reprocessed the multiplex PCR reads with MiXCR, giving one entry per CDR3 protein. The repertoire holds about 400,000 distinct CDR3 sequences, with roughly 14% as singletons. The specimen was blood. These receptors all come from a woman between 18 and 29 years old with Graves' hyperthyroidism. The CDR3 runs from the conserved cysteine through the conserved F or W. A D gene is named only where the DNA matches it firmly. For some rows the clone size is stated as once, few or many, or as a class when expanded; others skip it.

V gene	D gene	clone size	CDR3 length	J gene	CDR3 DNA	CDR3 protein
TRBV28	-	many	13	TRBJ2-2	TGTGCCAGCAGCCTCTTAGCTCCCGGGGAGCTGTTTTTT	CASSLLAPGELFF
TRBV2	-	-	15	TRBJ2-3	TGTGCCAGCAGTGAACCCCGGGGGAGTACAGATACGCAGTATTTT	CASSEPRGSTDTQYF
TRBV28	-	many	12	TRBJ1-2	TGTGCCAGCAGTTTGGGGCTCTATGGCTACACCTTC	CASSLGLYGYTF
TRBV28	TRBD1	-	14	TRBJ1-4	TGTGCCAGCAGTTTCAAACAGGGGCGAGAAAAACTGTTTTTT	CASSFKQGREKLFF
TRBV12-3/TRBV12-4	-	-	15	TRBJ1-2	TGTGCCAGCCGACCTGGTGGCGGAGGGACCTATGGCTACACCTTC	CASRPGGGGTYGYTF
TRBV29-1	TRBD1	many	16	TRBJ1-1	TGCAGCGTTGTAAGTAGGACAGGAAAATCGGACACTGAAGCTTTCTTT	CSVVSRTGKSDTEAFF
TRBV19	-	few	16	TRBJ1-5	TGTGCCAGTAGTGTTGGGACACCCTGGGGCAATCAGCCCCAGCATTTT	CASSVGTPWGNQPQHF
TRBV12-3/TRBV12-4	-	-	14	TRBJ2-5	TGTGCCAGCAGAAGACAGGTTTCGGGGGAGACCCAGTACTTC	CASRRQVSGETQYF
TRBV7-9	-	-	13	TRBJ2-7	TGTGCCAGCAGCTACGGGAACAACTACGAGCAGTACTTC	CASSYGNNYEQYF
TRBV9	-	few	14	TRBJ1-1	TGTGCCAGCAGCGCCAGACAGGCGAACACTGAAGCTTTCTTT	CASSARQANTEAFF
TRBV20-1	-	-	13	TRBJ2-3	TGCAGTGCTTCAGTTATCAGCACAGATACGCAGTATTTT	CSASVISTDTQYF
TRBV7-6	TRBD2	-	13	TRBJ2-2	TGTGCCAGCACCACCGGGGGGACCGGGGAGCTGTTTTTT	CASTTGGTGELFF
TRBV2	-	few	14	TRBJ2-1	TGTGCCAGCCAATTACCAGGTTACATCAATGAGCAGTTCTTC	CASQLPGYINEQFF
TRBV12-3/TRBV12-4	-	-	13	TRBJ2-2	TGTGCCAGCAGTACAGTGATCACCGGGGAGCTGTTTTTT	CASSTVITGELFF
TRBV28	TRBD1	-	15	TRBJ1-5	TGTGCCAGCAGTCCCGGGACAGGGGCGAATCAGCCCCAGCATTTT	CASSPGTGANQPQHF
TRBV7-9	-	few	16	TRBJ1-5	TGTGCCAGCAGCTTAATGGCAGGTGACTGCAATCAGCCCCAGCATTTT	CASSLMAGDCNQPQHF
TRBV6-1	TRBD2	-	15	TRBJ2-7	TGTGCCAGCAGTCCCGGTGAAGCGGGAGCATACGAGCAGTACTTC	CASSPGEAGAYEQYF
TRBV12-3/TRBV12-4	TRBD2	many	17	TRBJ2-5	TGTGCCAGCAGTTTATCGGATCTAGCGGGGGCAAAAGAGACCCAGTACTTC	CASSLSDLAGAKETQYF
TRBV24-1	TRBD1	-	12	TRBJ2-4	TGTGCCACCAGTGAACCAACAGGGGGAATGTACTTC	CATSEPTGGMYF
TRBV27	-	-	15	TRBJ1-2	TGTGCCAGCCGTAACAGCCTGGGGGTCAACTATGGCTACACCTTC	CASRNSLGVNYGYTF